What follows are 19 T cell receptor beta chains derived from one specimen sequenced in a study of identifying expanded T cells in peripheral blood (dated by TCRdb to about 2019). Library preparation used the immunoSEQ multiplex PCR assay. TCRdb carries this immuneACCESS record with in-frame sequences only. Its versions omit some clonotypes, under half of them owing to an unresolved V gene in the studies checked, with the rest unexplained. This sample comprises tens of thousands of clones, roughly 86% of them detected only once. The ten largest account for roughly 4.8% of the sample. Source material: blood. The origin of the receptors is a person aged 18 to 70 in good health.

This chain's CDR3 is CASSVVSQETQYF. The CDR3 bases are TGTGCCAGCAGCGTAGTCTCGCAAGAGACCCAGTACTTC. The genes are TRBV9 and TRBJ2-5; D is ambiguous. Germline CDR1 SGDLS, CDR2 YYNGEE. Trimming took 0 bases from V and 2 from J, leaving 5 bases between them. This CDR3 is built from 13 residues.

The rearrangement joins TRBV27 to TRBJ1-2, with TRBD1 matching 7 bases. This CDR3 has 15 amino acids. V lost 4 bases and J lost 7; bases outside the gene matches: 12. Germline CDR1 reads MNHEY; CDR2 reads SMNVEV (reference sequence). DNA of the CDR3: TGTGCCAGCAGTTCCACCCCGGGACAGAGACTTGGCTACACCTTC. Its protein is CASSSTPGQRLGYTF.

The V gene is TRBV2, the J gene TRBJ1-2; 8 bases fit TRBD1. CDR1 is SNHLY, CDR2 FYNNEI, per germline. The CDR3 length is 15 residues. The J segment lost 11 bases and the V segment lost 2 bases, leaving 13 bases of the junction unmatched. The CDR3 DNA is TGTGCCAGCAGTGAATCCACCCCAGGGGGCTTCTCGTACACCTTC. Amino acid sequence: CASSESTPGGFSYTF. Drawing the rest from reference TRBV2 and TRBJ1-2, the complete variable domain is EPEVTQTPSHQVTQMGQEVILRCVPISNHLYFYWYRQILGQKVEFLVSFYNNEISEKSEIFDDQFSVERPDGSNFTLKIRSTKLEDSAMYFCASSESTPGGFSYTFGSGTRLTVV.

This chain links TRBV15 with TRBJ1-4; D is unclear. CDR1 is LNHNV, CDR2 YYDKDF, per germline (reference sequence). This CDR3 is built from 14 residues. Trimming took off 1 base at V and 5 bases at J, with 8 bases between the two ends. The CDR3 spells CATSRATVNEKLFF. CDR3 nucleotides: TGTGCCACCAGCAGAGCCACGGTCAATGAAAAACTGTTTTTT.

The rearrangement joins TRBV19 to TRBJ2-5; no definite D call. V lost 0 bases and J lost 5, with 13 bases in between. The CDR3 runs 15 residues. Germline CDR1 and CDR2: LNHDA and SQIVND (reference sequence). Here the CDR3 DNA reads TGTGCCAGTAGTATAGAGGGTAGCCCAGACGAGACCCAGTACTTC. Translation: CASSIEGSPDETQYF. Based on the CDR3 plus reference TRBV19 and TRBJ2-5, the full variable domain is DGGITQSPKYLFRKEGQNVTLSCEQNLNHDAMYWYRQDPGQGLRLIYYSQIVNDFQKGDIAEGYSVSREKKESFPLTVTSAQKNPTAFYLCASSIEGSPDETQYFGPGTRLLVL.

V gene TRBV5-1 combines with J gene TRBJ1-3, with 8 bases aligning to TRBD1. The CDR3 is made up of 16 amino acids. Germline CDR1 SGHRS, CDR2 YFSETQ. After removal of 0 bases from V and 1 base from J, the junction contained 3 bases not matched to a gene. CDR3 DNA sequence: TGCGCCAGCAGCTTGGGGACAGGGTTGTCTGGAAACACCATATATTTT. The encoded protein is CASSLGTGLSGNTIYF.

The chain has TRBV6-1 and TRBJ2-7; D is unresolved. Deletions cut 1 base from V and 2 bases from J, with 12 bases between. CDR1 is MNHNS and CDR2 is SASEGT in the germline V gene. CDR3 length: 15 residues. CDR3 residues: CASSEGGRTTYEQYF. The DNA for the CDR3 is TGTGCCAGCAGTGAAGGGGGTAGGACGACCTACGAGCAGTACTTC.

The rearrangement joins TRBV15 to TRBJ2-1; D assignment may be TRBD1 or TRBD2 (5 bases each). Germline assignment: CDR1 LNHNV and CDR2 YYDKDF (reference sequence). The V gene lost 0 bases and the J gene lost 15 bases, with 15 bases spanning the gap. This CDR3 spans 13 amino acids. The CDR3 nucleotides read TGTGCCACCAGCAGAGATGATAGGGGACCTCGGTTCTTC. This encodes CATSRDDRGPRFF.

The V gene is TRBV9, the J gene TRBJ1-4, with 7 bases lining up with TRBD1. Germline CDR1 is SGDLS and CDR2 is YYNGEE. Trimming took 2 bases from V and 5 from J; bases not matched to a gene: 6. The CDR3 sequence is 15 residues long. The CDR3 spells CASSVAGGHNEKLFF. The CDR3 bases are TGTGCCAGCAGCGTGGCAGGGGGGCACAATGAAAAACTGTTTTTT.

V is TRBV6-5 and J is TRBJ2-3, with no clear D. Germline loops: CDR1 MNHEY, CDR2 SVGAGI. Deletions cut 0 bases from V and 1 base from J, with 5 bases between. The CDR3 spans 14 residues. CDR3 protein: CASSYSRGTDTQYF. In DNA form, the CDR3 reads TGTGCCAGCAGTTACTCTAGGGGCACAGATACGCAGTATTTT.

The chain links TRBV27 to TRBJ2-1, with D tentatively TRBD1 (6 bases). The V end was cut by 6 bases, the J end by 2 bases, with 14 bases between. CDR3 length: 15 residues. Germline loops: CDR1 MNHEY, CDR2 SMNVEV (reference sequence). CDR3 DNA sequence: TGTGCCAGCAGCACGAAGGCAGGGGCCTACAATGAGCAGTTCTTC. Its translation: CASSTKAGAYNEQFF.

CDR3 sequence reads: CASSISKNEQFF. DNA of the CDR3: TGTGCCAGCAGCATCTCTAAAAATGAGCAGTTCTTC. V gene TRBV7-9 combines with J gene TRBJ2-1, with D hard to call. This CDR3 spans 12 amino acids. Germline CDR1 is SEHNR and CDR2 is FQNEAQ (reference sequence). Trimming removed 5 bases from V and 7 bases from J, with 9 bases in between.

The V and J genes are TRBV5-3 and TRBJ1-5; TRBD1 is a possible D gene (6 bases). TRBV5-3 qualifies as an ORF whose function is uncertain. The V and J ends lost 0 bases and 4 bases respectively, with 8 bases between them. The CDR3 loop spans 14 amino acids. CDR3 sequence (DNA): TGTGCCAGAAGCTTGGACAGGGTGAATCAGCCCCAGCATTTT. This translates into CARSLDRVNQPQHF.

This sequence joins TRBV19 and TRBJ1-1, with D uncertain. Trimming removed 3 bases from V and 6 bases from J, with 14 bases in between. The CDR3 runs to 14 residues. Germline V lookup: CDR1 LNHDA, CDR2 SQIVND (reference sequence). The CDR3 reads CASSIRWKIAEAFF. In DNA form, the CDR3 reads TGTGCCAGTAGTATCCGGTGGAAGATAGCTGAAGCTTTCTTT.

The gene calls are TRBV28 and TRBJ2-1, with 7 nucleotides matching TRBD2. The ends lost 6 bases at V and 2 bases at J; junction bases unmatched: 7. This CDR3 comprises 15 residues. Germline lookup yields CDR1 MDHEN and CDR2 SYDVKM. CDR3 DNA sequence: TGTGCCAGCAGCACCGGCGGGAGACCCTACAATGAGCAGTTCTTC. Protein product: CASSTGGRPYNEQFF.

The genes are TRBV16 and TRBJ1-1, with no clear D. The V gene lost 0 bases and the J gene lost 1 base, with 12 bases spanning the gap. In germline, CDR1 is KGHSY, CDR2 FQNENV. The CDR3 is 16 residues long. CDR3 DNA sequence: TGTGCCAGCAGCCAATCAGGGTTGGTTGAGAACACTGAAGCTTTCTTT. Amino acid sequence: CASSQSGLVENTEAFF.

The genes are TRBV11-2 and TRBJ2-1; a possible D gene is TRBD2 (6 bases). There are 15 residues in the CDR3. V gave up 3 bases and J gave up 6 bases, with 15 bases separating them. Looked up from germline, CDR1 is SGHAT and CDR2 is FQNNGV. CDR3 residues: CASSFLKGRGNEQFF. CDR3 nucleotides: TGTGCCAGCAGCTTCCTAAAGGGGCGGGGCAATGAGCAGTTCTTC.

The chain recombines TRBV28 with TRBJ2-5; 12 bases fit TRBD2. This CDR3 is built from 15 residues. Germline CDR1 and CDR2: MDHEN and SYDVKM. The V and J ends lost 5 bases and 13 bases, in that order; junction bases with no gene match: 14. The CDR3 sequence is CASSPWTSGNRRGYF. The CDR3 DNA follows: TGTGCCAGCAGTCCCTGGACTAGCGGGAATAGGCGGGGGTACTTC.

The gene calls are TRBV14 and TRBJ2-3; 9 bases fit TRBD1. Germline CDR1 SGHDN, CDR2 FVKESK. This CDR3 has 14 amino acids. The J segment lost 2 bases and the V segment lost 4 bases, leaving 1 base of the junction unmatched. The CDR3 spells CASSRDRVTDTQYF. The CDR3 DNA follows: TGTGCCAGCAGCCGGGACAGGGTCACAGATACGCAGTATTTT. The variable domain in full, with the rest retrieved from reference TRBV14 and TRBJ2-3, is EAGVTQFPSHSVIEKGQTVTLRCDPISGHDNLYWYRRVMGKEIKFLLHFVKESKQDESGMPNNRFLAERTGGTYSTLKVQPAELEDSGVYFCASSRDRVTDTQYFGPGTRLTVL.